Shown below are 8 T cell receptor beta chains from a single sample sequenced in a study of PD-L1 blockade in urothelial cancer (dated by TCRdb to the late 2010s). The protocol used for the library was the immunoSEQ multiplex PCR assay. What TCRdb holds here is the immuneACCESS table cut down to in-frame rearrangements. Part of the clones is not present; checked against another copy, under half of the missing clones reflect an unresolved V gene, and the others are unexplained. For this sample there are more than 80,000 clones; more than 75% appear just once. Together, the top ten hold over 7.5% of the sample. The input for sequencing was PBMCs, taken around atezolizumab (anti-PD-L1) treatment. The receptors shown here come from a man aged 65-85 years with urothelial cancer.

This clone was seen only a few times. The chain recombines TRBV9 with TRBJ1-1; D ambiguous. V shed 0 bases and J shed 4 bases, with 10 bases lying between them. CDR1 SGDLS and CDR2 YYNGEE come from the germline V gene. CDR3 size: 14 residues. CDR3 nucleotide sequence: TGTGCCAGCAGCGTAGATGGAGCGCTCACTGAAGCTTTCTTT. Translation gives CASSVDGALTEAFF.

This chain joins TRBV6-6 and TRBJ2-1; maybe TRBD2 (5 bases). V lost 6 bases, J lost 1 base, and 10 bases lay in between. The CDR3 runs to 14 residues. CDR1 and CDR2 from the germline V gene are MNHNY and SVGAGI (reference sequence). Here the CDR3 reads CASSRSDSYNEQFF. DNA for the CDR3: TGTGCCAGCAGCCGTAGCGATTCCTACAATGAGCAGTTCTTC.

As DNA, the CDR3 is TGTGCCAGCAGCTGGCAGGGGGGATACACTGAAGCTTTCTTT. This translates into CASSWQGGYTEAFF. The rearrangement links TRBV5-6 to TRBJ1-1; TRBD1 aligns across 7 bases. This CDR3 has 14 residues. Germline values: CDR1 SGHDT, CDR2 YYEEEE. V was pared by 3 bases and J by 3 bases, with 5 bases of the junction left unmatched.

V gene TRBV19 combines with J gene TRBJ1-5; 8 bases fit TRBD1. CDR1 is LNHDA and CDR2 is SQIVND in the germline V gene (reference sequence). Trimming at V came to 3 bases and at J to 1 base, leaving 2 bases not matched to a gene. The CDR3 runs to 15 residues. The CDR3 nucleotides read TGTGCCAGTAGTATCGGACAGGGCAGCAATCAGCCCCAGCATTTT. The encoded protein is CASSIGQGSNQPQHF.

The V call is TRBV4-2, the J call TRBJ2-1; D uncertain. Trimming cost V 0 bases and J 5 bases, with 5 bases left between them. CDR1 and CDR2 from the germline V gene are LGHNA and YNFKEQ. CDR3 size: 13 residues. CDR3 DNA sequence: TGTGCCAGCAGCCAAGATAGAAACAATGAGCAGTTCTTC. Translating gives CASSQDRNNEQFF.

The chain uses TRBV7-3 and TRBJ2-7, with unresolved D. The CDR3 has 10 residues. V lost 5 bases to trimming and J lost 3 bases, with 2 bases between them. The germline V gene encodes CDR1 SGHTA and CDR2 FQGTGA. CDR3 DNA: TGTGCCAGCAGCCGCTACGAGCAGTACTTC. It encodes CASSRYEQYF.

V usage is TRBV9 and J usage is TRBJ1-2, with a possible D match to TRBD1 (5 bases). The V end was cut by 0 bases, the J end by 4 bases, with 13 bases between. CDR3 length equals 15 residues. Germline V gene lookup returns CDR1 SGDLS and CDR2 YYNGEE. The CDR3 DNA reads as TGTGCCAGCAGCGTAGAGGCGGTAGGGGTCTATGGCTACACCTTC. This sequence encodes CASSVEAVGVYGYTF.

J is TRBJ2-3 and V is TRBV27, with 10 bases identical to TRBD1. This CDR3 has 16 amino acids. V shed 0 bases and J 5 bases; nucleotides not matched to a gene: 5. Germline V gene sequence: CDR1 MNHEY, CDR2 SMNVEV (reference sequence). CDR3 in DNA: TGTGCCAGCAGTTTATCCCGACAGGGGGCTAGAGATACGCAGTATTTT. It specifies CASSLSRQGARDTQYF.